The present T cell receptor beta chain was sequenced within a study of T cells in Graves' hyperthyroidism and ophthalmopathy. Study-level findings and limits: Most thyroid clonotypes that were expanded above 0.001 also turned up in blood.

What was amplified from RNA transcripts were TCR beta CDR3 regions. First-round RT-PCR of the TCR CDR3 relied on the HTBI primer set. TCRdb re-analysed the multiplex PCR reads in MiXCR, keeping a single row per CDR3 protein. The sample has roughly 350,000 distinct CDR3 sequences, 11% to 15% seen once; the top ten hold around 24%. As regards this clonotype: Its antigen is not identified.

When ophthalmopathy did not progress within 18 months, Graves' hyperthyroidism was considered stable. Patients aged 18 to 65 had newly diagnosed hyperthyroidism of under 2 months' duration. The V end was cut by 6 bases, the J end by 1 base, with 19 bases between. The germline CDR1 and CDR2 sequences are MDHEN and SYDVKM. This CDR3 contains 17 residues. The clonotype was recovered from a woman in her thirties with Graves' hyperthyroidism. The sample comprised blood. V usage is TRBV28 and J usage is TRBJ1-5, with D perhaps matching TRBD1 (5 bases). DNA for the CDR3: TGTGCCAGCAGGAGACCGGGGACCACGGGGAGCAATCAGCCCCAGCATTTT. This translates into CASRRPGTTGSNQPQHF.